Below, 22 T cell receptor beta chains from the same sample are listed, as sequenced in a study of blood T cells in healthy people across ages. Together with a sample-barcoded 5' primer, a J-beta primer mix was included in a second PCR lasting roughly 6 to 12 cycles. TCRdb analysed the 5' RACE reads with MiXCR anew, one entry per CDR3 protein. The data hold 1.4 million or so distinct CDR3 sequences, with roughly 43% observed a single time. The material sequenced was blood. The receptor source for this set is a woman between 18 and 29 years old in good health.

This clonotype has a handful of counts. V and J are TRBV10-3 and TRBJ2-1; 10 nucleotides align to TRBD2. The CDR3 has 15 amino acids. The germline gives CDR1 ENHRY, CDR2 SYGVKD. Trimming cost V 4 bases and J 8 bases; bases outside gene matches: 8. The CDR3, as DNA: TGTGCCATCAGTGTACAAGTTCTAGCGGGAGATGAGCAGTTCTTC. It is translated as CAISVQVLAGDEQFF.

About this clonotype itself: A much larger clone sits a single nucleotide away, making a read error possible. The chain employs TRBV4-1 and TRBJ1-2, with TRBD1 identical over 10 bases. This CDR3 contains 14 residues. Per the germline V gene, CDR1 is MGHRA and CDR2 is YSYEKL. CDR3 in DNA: TGCGCCAGCAAGAGACAGGGGGCCAACTATGGCCACACCTTC. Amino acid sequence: CASKRQGANYGHTF.

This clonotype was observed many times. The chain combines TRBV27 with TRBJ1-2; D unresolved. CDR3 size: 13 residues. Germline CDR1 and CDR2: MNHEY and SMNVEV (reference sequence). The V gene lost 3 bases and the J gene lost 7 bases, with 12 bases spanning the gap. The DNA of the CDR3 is TGTGCCAGCAGTTTCGGGCCGATCGGTGGCTACACCTTC. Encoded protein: CASSFGPIGGYTF.

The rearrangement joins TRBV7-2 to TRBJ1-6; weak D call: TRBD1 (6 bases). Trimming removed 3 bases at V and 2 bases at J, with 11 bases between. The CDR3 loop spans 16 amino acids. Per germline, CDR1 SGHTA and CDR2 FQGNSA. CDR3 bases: TGTGCCAGCAGCTTCGTGGGGGCCACCTATAATTCACCCCTCCACTTT. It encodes CASSFVGATYNSPLHF. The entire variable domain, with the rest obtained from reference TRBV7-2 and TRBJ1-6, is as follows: GAGVSQSPSNKVTEKGKDVELRCDPISGHTALYWYRQSLGQGLEFLIYFQGNSAPDKSGLPSDRFSAERTGGSVSTLTIQRTQQEDSAVYLCASSFVGATYNSPLHFGNGTRLTVT.

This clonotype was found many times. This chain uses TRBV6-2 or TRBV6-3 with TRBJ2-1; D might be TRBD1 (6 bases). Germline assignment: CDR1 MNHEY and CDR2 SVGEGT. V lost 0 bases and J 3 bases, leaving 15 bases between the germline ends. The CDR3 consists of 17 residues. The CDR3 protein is CASSYSPPQGLYNEQFF. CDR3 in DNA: TGTGCCAGCAGTTACTCGCCCCCCCAGGGGCTCTACAATGAGCAGTTCTTC.

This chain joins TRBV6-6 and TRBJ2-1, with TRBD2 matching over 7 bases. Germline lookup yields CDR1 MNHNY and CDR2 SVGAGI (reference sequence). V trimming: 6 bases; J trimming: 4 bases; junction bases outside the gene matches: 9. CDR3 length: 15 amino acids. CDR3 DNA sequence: TGTGCCAGCAGCCCCGTATCGGGGGGATACAATGAGCAGTTCTTC. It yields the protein CASSPVSGGYNEQFF.

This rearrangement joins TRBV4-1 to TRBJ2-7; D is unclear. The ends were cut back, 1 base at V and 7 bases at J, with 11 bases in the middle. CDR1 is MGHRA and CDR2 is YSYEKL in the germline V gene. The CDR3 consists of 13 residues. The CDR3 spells CASSQVSVGEQYF. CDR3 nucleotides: TGCGCCAGCAGCCAAGTATCGGTGGGGGAGCAGTACTTC.

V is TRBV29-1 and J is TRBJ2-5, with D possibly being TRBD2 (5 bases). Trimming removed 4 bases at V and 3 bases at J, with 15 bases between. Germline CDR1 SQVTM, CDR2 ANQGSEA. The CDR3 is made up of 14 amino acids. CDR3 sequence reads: CSVGTPGNKETQYF. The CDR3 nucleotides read TGCAGCGTTGGGACTCCCGGTAACAAAGAGACCCAGTACTTC.

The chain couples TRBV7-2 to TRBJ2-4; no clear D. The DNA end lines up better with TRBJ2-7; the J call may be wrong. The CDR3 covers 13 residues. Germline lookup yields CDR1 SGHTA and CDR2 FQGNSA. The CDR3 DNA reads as TGTGCCAGCAGCGTACAATATGAATACGAGCAGTACTTC. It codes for CASSVQYEYEQYF.

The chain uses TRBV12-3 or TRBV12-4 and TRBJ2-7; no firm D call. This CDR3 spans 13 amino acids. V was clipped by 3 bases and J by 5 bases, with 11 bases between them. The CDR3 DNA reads TGTGCCAGCAGTTTTAACAGCCTTAACGAGCAGTACTTC. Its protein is CASSFNSLNEQYF.

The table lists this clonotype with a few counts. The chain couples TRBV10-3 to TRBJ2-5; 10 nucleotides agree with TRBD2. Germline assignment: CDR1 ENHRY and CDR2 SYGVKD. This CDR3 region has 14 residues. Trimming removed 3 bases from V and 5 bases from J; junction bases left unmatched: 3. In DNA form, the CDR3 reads TGTGCCATCAGTGAACTAGCGGGAAGTGAGACCCAGTACTTC. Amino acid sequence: CAISELAGSETQYF.

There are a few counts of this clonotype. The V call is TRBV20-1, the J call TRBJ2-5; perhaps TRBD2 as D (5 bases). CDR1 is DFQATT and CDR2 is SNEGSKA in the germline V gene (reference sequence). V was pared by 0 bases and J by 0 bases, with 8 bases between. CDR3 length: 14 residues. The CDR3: CSARDERHQETQYF. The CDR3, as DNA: TGCAGTGCTAGAGATGAGCGGCACCAAGAGACCCAGTACTTC.

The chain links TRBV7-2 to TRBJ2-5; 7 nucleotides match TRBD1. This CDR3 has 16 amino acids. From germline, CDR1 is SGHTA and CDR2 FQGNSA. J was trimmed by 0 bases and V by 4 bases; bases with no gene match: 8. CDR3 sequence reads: CASSSRQGEYQETQYF. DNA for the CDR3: TGTGCCAGCAGCTCTAGACAGGGAGAGTACCAAGAGACCCAGTACTTC.

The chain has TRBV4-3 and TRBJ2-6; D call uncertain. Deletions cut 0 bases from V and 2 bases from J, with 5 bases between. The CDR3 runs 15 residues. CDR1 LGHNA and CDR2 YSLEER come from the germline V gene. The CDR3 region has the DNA TGCGCCAGCAGCCAAGATTGGGCTGGGGCCAACGTCCTGACTTTC. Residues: CASSQDWAGANVLTF.

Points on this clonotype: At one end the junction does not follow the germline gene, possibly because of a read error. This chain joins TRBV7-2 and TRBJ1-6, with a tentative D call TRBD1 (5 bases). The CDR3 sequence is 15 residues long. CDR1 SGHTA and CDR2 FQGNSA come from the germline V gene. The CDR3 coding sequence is TGTGCCAGCAGCTTAGGTCAGGGTACGAATTCACCCTTCCACTTT. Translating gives CASSLGQGTNSPFHF. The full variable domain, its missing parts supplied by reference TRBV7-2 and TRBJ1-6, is GAGVSQSPSNKVTEKGKDVELRCDPISGHTALYWYRQSLGQGLEFLIYFQGNSAPDKSGLPSDRFSAERTGGSVSTLTIQRTQQEDSAVYLCASSLGQGTNSPFHFGNGTRLTVT.

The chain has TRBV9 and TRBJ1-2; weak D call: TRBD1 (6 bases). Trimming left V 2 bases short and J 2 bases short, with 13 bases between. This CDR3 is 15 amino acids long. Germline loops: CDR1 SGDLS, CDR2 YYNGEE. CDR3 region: CASSVLQTGNYGYTF. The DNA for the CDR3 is TGTGCCAGCAGCGTCCTCCAGACAGGCAACTATGGCTACACCTTC.

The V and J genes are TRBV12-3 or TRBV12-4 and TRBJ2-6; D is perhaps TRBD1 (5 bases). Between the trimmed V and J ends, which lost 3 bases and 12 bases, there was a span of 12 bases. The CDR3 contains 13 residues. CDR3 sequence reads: CASSFDSTGVLTF. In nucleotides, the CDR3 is TGTGCCAGCAGTTTTGACAGCACGGGCGTCCTGACTTTC.

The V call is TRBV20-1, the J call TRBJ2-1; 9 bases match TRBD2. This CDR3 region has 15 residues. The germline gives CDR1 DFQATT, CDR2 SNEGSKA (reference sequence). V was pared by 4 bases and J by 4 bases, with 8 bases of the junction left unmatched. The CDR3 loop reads CSATIGTSLYNEQFF. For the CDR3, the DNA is TGCAGTGCTACGATCGGGACTAGCTTATACAATGAGCAGTTCTTC.

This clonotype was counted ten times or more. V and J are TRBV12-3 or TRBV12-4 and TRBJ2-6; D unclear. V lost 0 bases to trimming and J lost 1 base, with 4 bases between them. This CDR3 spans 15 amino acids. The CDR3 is CASSLAGSGANVLTF. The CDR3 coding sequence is TGTGCCAGCAGTTTAGCCGGTTCTGGGGCCAACGTCCTGACTTTC.

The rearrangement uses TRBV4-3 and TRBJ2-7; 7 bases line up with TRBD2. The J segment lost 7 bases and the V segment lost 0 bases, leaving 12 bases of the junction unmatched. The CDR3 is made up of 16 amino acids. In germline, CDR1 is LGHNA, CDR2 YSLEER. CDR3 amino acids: CASSQDPSGMRNEQYF. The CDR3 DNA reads TGCGCCAGCAGCCAAGATCCCAGCGGGATGAGAAATGAGCAGTACTTC.

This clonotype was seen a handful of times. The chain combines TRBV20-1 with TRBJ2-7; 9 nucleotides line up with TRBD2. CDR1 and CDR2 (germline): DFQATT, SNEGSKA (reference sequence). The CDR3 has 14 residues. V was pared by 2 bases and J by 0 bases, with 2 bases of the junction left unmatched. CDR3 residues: CSARFSGSSYEQYF. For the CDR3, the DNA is TGCAGTGCTAGATTTAGCGGGAGCTCCTACGAGCAGTACTTC.

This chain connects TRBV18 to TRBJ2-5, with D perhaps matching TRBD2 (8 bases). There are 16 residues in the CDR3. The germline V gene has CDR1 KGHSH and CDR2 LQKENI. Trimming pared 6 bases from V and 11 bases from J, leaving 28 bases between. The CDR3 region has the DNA TGTGCCAGCTCCCCAGGGGGAGCGGGAGAATCAGCTGAGCAGTACTTC. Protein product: CASSPGGAGESAEQYF. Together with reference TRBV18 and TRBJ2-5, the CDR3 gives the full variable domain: NAGVMQNPRHLVRRRGQEARLRCSPMKGHSHVYWYRQLPEEGLKFMVYLQKENIIDESGMPKERFSAEFPKEGPSILRIQQVVRGDSAAYFCASSPGGAGESAEQYFGPGTRLLVL.